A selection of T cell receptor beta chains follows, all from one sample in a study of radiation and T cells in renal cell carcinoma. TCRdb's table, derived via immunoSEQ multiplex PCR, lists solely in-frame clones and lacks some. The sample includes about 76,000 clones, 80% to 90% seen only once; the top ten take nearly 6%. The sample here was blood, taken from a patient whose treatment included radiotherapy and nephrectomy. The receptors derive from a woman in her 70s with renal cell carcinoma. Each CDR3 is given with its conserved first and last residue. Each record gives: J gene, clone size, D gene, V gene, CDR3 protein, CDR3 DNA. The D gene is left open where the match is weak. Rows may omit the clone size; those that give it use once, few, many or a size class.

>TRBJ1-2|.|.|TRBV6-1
CASSGTELANYGYTF
TGTGCCAGCAGTGGGACAGAGTTAGCTAACTATGGCTACACCTTC
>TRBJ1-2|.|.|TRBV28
CASSLSRMGYTF
TGTGCCAGCAGTTTATCGCGTATGGGCTACACCTTC
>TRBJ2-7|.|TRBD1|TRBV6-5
CASSRTGVSEQYF
TGTGCCAGCAGTAGGACAGGGGTTAGCGAGCAGTACTTC
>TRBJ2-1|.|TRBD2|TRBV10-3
CAIISGGVDEQFF
TGTGCCATCATCAGCGGGGGGGTTGATGAGCAGTTCTTC
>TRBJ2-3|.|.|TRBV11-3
CASSRAQSTDTQYF
TGTGCCAGCAGCAGGGCGCAGAGCACAGATACGCAGTATTTT
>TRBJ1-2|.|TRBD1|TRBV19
CASSGPGQGLEGYTF
TGTGCCAGTAGTGGACCGGGACAGGGTTTGGAGGGCTACACCTTC
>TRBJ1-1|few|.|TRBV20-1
CSATLGAEAFF
TGCAGTGCGACTTTGGGGGCGGAAGCTTTCTTT
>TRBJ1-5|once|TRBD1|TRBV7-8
CASSFWDRGTNQPQHF
TGTGCCAGCAGCTTCTGGGACAGGGGCACTAATCAGCCCCAGCATTTT
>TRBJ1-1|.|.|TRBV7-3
CASSLSMNTEAFF
TGTGCCAGCAGCTTAAGCATGAACACTGAAGCTTTCTTT
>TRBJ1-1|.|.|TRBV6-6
CASSLPAAEAFF
TGTGCCAGCAGTCTCCCGGCGGCTGAAGCTTTCTTT
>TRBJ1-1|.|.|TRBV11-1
CASSSRGVNTEAFF
TGTGCCAGCAGCTCGAGGGGGGTGAACACTGAAGCTTTCTTT
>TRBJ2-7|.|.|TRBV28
CASSFDRYTYEQYF
TGTGCCAGCAGTTTTGATCGGTATACCTACGAGCAGTACTTC
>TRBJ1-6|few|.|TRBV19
CASSIDLGLNSPLHF
TGTGCCAGTAGTATAGATCTAGGGTTGAATTCACCCCTCCACTTT
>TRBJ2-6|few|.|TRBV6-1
CASVSSGANVLTF
TGTGCCAGCGTAAGCTCTGGGGCCAACGTCCTGACTTTC
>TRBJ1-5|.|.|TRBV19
CASSAPGGSQPQHF
TGTGCCAGTAGTGCCCCGGGGGGGAGTCAGCCCCAGCATTTT
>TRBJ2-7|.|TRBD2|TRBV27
CASSLLREGYEQYF
TGTGCCAGCAGTTTATTGCGGGAGGGATACGAGCAGTACTTC
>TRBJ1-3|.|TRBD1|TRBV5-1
CASSASYRGDTIYF
TGCGCCAGCAGCGCTTCGTACAGGGGAGACACCATATATTTT
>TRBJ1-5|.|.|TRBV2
CASSDTSYTNQPQHF
TGTGCCAGCAGCGACACCTCATACACGAATCAGCCCCAGCATTTT
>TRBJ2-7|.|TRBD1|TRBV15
CATSRDTTGGRGEQYF
TGTGCCACCAGCAGAGATACAACAGGGGGCCGGGGAGAGCAGTACTTC
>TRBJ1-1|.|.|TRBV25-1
CASSALNTEAFF
TGTGCCAGCAGTGCGTTGAACACTGAAGCTTTCTTT
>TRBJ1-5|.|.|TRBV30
CAFGQLNNQPQHF
TGTGCCTTTGGACAGCTGAACAATCAGCCCCAGCATTTT
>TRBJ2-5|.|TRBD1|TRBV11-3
CASTPRDSQETQYF
TGTGCCAGCACCCCCCGGGACAGCCAAGAGACCCAGTACTTC
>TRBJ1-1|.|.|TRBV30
CAWTQTGTGTEAFF
TGTGCCTGGACTCAAACCGGGACGGGGACTGAAGCTTTCTTT